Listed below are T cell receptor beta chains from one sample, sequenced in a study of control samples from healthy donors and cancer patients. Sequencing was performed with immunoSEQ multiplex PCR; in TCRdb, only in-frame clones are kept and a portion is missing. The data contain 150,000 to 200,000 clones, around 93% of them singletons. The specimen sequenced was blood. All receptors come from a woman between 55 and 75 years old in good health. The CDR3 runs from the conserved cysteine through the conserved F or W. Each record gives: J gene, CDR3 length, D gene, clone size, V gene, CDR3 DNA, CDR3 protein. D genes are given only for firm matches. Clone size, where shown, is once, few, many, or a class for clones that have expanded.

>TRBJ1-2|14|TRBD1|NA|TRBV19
TGTGCCAGTAGTATTCGGGACAGGGACTATGGCTACACCTTC
CASSIRDRDYGYTF
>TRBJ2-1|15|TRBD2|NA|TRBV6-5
TGTGCCAGCAGCACACTAGCGGGGGGGCTCGATGAGCAGTTCTTC
CASSTLAGGLDEQFF
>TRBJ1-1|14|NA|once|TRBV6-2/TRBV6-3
TGTGCCAGCAGTTACGACGGCTTGAACACTGAAGCTTTCTTT
CASSYDGLNTEAFF
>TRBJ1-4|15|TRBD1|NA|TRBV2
TGTGCCAGCAGTGAGAGGGGACAGGATAATGAAAAACTGTTTTTT
CASSERGQDNEKLFF
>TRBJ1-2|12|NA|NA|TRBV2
TGTGCCAGCATGGAATCGGAGGGGGGCTACACCTTC
CASMESEGGYTF
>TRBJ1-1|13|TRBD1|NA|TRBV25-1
TGTGCCAGCAGGGAGCAGGGGGACACTGAAGCTTTCTTT
CASREQGDTEAFF
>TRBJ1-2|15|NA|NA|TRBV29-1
TGCAGCGTTGCCCTTACTAGATTCAGTCCGCATGGCTACACCTTC
CSVALTRFSPHGYTF
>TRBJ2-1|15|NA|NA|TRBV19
TGTGCCAGTAGTATCGGCCGAAGGCACTACAATGAGCAGTTCTTC
CASSIGRRHYNEQFF
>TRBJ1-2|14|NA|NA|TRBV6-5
TGTGCCAGCAGTCCACAGACAGGCTCCTATGGCTACACCTTC
CASSPQTGSYGYTF
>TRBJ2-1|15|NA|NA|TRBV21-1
TGTGCCAGCACCCCCCGTTTCCCCCTGTACAATGAGCAGTTCTTC
CASTPRFPLYNEQFF
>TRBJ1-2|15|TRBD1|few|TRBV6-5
TGTGCCAGCACCTTCGGGGGGGGGACAGGGTCTGGCTACACCTTC
CASTFGGGTGSGYTF
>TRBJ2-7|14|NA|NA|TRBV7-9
TGTGCCAGCAGCCCAGTCAGTCCTCCCTACGAGCAGTACTTC
CASSPVSPPYEQYF
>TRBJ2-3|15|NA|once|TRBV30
TGTGCCGGAAACCTTTTTAGGGGGGCTCCAGATACGCAGTATTTT
CAGNLFRGAPDTQYF
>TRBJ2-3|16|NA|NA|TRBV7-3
TGTGCCAGCAGCTTAAAGGCAGGGCTTAGCACAGATACGCAGTATTTT
CASSLKAGLSTDTQYF
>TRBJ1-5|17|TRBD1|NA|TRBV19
TGTGCCAGCGGACAGGGGGCGTTCGAGGGAAAAGGGCAGCCCCAGCATTTT
CASGQGAFEGKGQPQHF
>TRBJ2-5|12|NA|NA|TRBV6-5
TGTGCCAGCAGGGCAGACCAAGAGACCCAGTACTTC
CASRADQETQYF
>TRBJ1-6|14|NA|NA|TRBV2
TGTGCCAGCAGGGACAGCAGCTATAATTCACCCCTCCACTTT
CASRDSSYNSPLHF
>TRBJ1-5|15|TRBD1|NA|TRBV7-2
TGTGCCAGCAGCTTATGGTCAGGGGGCTCTCAGCCCCAGCATTTT
CASSLWSGGSQPQHF
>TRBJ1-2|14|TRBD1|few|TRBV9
TGTGCCAGCAGCACTACCGGGACAGGTCTTGGCTACACCTTC
CASSTTGTGLGYTF
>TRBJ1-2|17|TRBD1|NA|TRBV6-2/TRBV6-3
TGTGCCAGCAGTACTGACAGGGGCCTTTCCGGTGTCTATGGCTACACCTTC
CASSTDRGLSGVYGYTF
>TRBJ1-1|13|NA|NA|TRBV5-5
TGTGCCAGCAGCCCCCTGAGCAGGGAAGAAGCTTTCTTT
CASSPLSREEAFF
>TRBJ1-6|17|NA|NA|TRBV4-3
TGCGCCAGCAGCCAAGATGTGGCCAGCTCCTATAATTCACCCCTCCACTTT
CASSQDVASSYNSPLHF
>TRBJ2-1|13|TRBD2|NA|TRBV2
TGTGCCAGCGGACTAGACTCCGTCAATGAGCAGTTCTTC
CASGLDSVNEQFF
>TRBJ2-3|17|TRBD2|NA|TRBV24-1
TGTGCCACCAGTGATTCCCTAGCGGGGTCGGGCACAGATACGCAGTATTTT
CATSDSLAGSGTDTQYF
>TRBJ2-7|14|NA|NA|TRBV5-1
TGCGCCAGCAGCTTAGGGGGCGCGGGATACGAGCAGTACTTC
CASSLGGAGYEQYF
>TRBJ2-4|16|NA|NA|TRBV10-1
TGCGCCAGCAGTGACGACAGGCTACTAGCCAAAAACATTCAGTACTTC
CASSDDRLLAKNIQYF
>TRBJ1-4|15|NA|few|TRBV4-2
TGTGCCAGCAGCCAAGATCGGGGTGGTAATGAAAAACTGTTTTTT
CASSQDRGGNEKLFF
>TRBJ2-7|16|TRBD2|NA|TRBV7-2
TGTGCCAGCAGCAGAATAAGCGGGGGGCCTCCCTACGAGCAGTACTTC
CASSRISGGPPYEQYF
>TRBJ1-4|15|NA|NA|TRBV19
TGTGCCAGTAGTATCATCCAGGGCTTTCATGAAAAACTGTTTTTT
CASSIIQGFHEKLFF
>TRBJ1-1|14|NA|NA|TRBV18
TGTGCCAGCTCACCGAACGCCGGGGGCACTGAAGCTTTCTTT
CASSPNAGGTEAFF
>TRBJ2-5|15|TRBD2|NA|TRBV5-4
TGTGCCAGCAGCGGGACTAGCGGGGGGTATGAGACCCAGTACTTC
CASSGTSGGYETQYF
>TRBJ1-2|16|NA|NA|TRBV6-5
TGTGCCAGCAGTTACTCGGGGGGTACAGGGCTTGAGGGCTACACCTTC
CASSYSGGTGLEGYTF
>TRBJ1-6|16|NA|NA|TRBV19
TGTGCCAGTAGGGGGCTTGCGCCCTCCTATAATTCACCCCTCCACTTT
CASRGLAPSYNSPLHF
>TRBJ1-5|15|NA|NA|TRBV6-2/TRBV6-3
TGTGCCAGCAGTTATGGAGGGCTTCGCAATCAGCCCCAGCATTTT
CASSYGGLRNQPQHF
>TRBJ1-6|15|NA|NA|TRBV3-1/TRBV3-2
TGTGCCAGCAGCCCCGGATCTGGGGCGGATTCACCCCTCCACTTT
CASSPGSGADSPLHF
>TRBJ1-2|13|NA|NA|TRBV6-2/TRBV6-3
TGTGCCAGCAGTTCCCGGGGCCCCGGGGGCTACACCTTC
CASSSRGPGGYTF
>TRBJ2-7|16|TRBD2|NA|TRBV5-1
TGCGCCAGCAGCTCCGGGACTAGCGGGGGGTACTACGAGCAGTACTTC
CASSSGTSGGYYEQYF
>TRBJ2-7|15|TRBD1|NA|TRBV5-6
TGTGCCAGCAGCTTCAGGGGACAGGGGATCCACGAGCAGTACTTC
CASSFRGQGIHEQYF
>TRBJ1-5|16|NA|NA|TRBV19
TGTGCCAGTAGTCGGGACGGGGTTTATAGCAATCAGCCCCAGCATTTT
CASSRDGVYSNQPQHF
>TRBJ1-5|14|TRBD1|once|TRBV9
TGTGCCAGCAGCGGAGAACAGGGGAGTCAGCCCCAGCATTTT
CASSGEQGSQPQHF
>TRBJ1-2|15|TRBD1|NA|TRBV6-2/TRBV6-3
TGTGCCAGCAGTTCTTTCGACAGGGCCAACTATGGCTACACCTTC
CASSSFDRANYGYTF
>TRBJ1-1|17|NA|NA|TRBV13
TGTGCCAGCAGCCCCAGGGGTGGGGCCGCGGGGAACACTGAAGCTTTCTTT
CASSPRGGAAGNTEAFF
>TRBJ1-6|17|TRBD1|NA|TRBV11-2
TGTGCCAGCAGCCCACATCGTGGGACAGGGGGAACTTCACCCCTCCACTTT
CASSPHRGTGGTSPLHF
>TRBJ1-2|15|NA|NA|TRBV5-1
TGCGCCAGCAGCTTGGGCCCAGAAACCTTCTATGGCTACACCTTC
CASSLGPETFYGYTF